What follows are 20 T cell receptor beta chains derived from one specimen sequenced in a study of cytotoxic CD8 clonotypes in ibrutinib-treated CLL. The protocol was immunoSEQ multiplex PCR, while the TCRdb copy is restricted to in-frame clones and leaves out a portion. The table includes 14,000 or so clones, almost 65% detected once. Here the sequenced sample was PBMCs, taken before ibrutinib treatment. These receptors came from a human donor with chronic lymphocytic leukemia.

For the CDR3, the DNA is TGTGCCAGCAGCCCTCCGTTGGGCACTGAAGCTTTCTTT. It codes for CASSPPLGTEAFF. V is TRBV7-9 and J is TRBJ1-1, with D uncertain. The CDR3 has 13 amino acids. V was cut by 5 bases and J by 4 bases, with 11 bases left in between. Germline CDR1 is SEHNR and CDR2 is FQNEAQ (reference sequence).

The chain is built from TRBV4-1 and TRBJ1-5, with D uncertain. Germline lookup yields CDR1 MGHRA and CDR2 YSYEKL. This CDR3 has 13 residues. Trimming pared 6 bases from V and 0 bases from J, leaving 6 bases between. CDR3 loop: CASSLTSNQPQHF. CDR3 nucleotides: TGCGCCAGCAGTCTCACTAGCAATCAGCCCCAGCATTTT.

The chain combines TRBV2 with TRBJ2-2; 7 nucleotides match TRBD1. V lost 7 bases and J lost 3; bases outside the gene matches: 14. CDR1 and CDR2 from the germline V gene are SNHLY and FYNNEI. This CDR3 contains 17 residues. The CDR3 region is CASTEQGLVFDTGELFF. Written as DNA, the CDR3 is TGTGCCAGCACGGAACAGGGGCTTGTGTTTGACACCGGGGAGCTGTTTTTT.

The chain uses TRBV18 and TRBJ1-1, with D perhaps matching TRBD1 (5 bases). The CDR3 has 14 amino acids. Germline values: CDR1 KGHSH, CDR2 LQKENI. Trimming stripped 3 bases from V and 5 bases from J, with 13 bases between. The CDR3 spells CASSPGAWGTEAFF. In DNA form, the CDR3 reads TGTGCCAGCTCACCCGGAGCTTGGGGGACTGAAGCTTTCTTT.

This clone was recorded a few times. In DNA form, the CDR3 reads TGTGCCAGCAGTGAAAGGAGGAGACTTAGCAATCAGCCCCAGCATTTT. It translates to CASSERRRLSNQPQHF. The rearrangement uses TRBV6-1 and TRBJ1-5; unclear D gene. Between the trimmed V and J ends, which lost 2 bases and 0 bases, there was a span of 11 bases. The CDR3 has 16 amino acids. Looked up from germline, CDR1 is MNHNS and CDR2 is SASEGT.

This chain connects TRBV5-1 to TRBJ1-4; D call uncertain. Trimming cost V 0 bases and J 3 bases, with 12 bases left between them. The CDR3 is made up of 16 amino acids. Germline CDR1 and CDR2: SGHRS and YFSETQ. The CDR3 protein is CASSLEPAASNEKLFF. The CDR3 DNA follows: TGCGCCAGCAGCTTGGAGCCAGCAGCTTCTAATGAAAAACTGTTTTTT.

The table lists this clone with a few counts. V gene TRBV29-1 combines with J gene TRBJ1-1; 12 positions agree with TRBD1. This CDR3 has 15 residues. J lost 5 bases, V lost 3 bases, and 7 bases had no gene match. The germline CDR1 and CDR2 sequences are SQVTM and ANQGSEA. The CDR3 sequence: CSVDTPGQGATEAFF. DNA for the CDR3: TGCAGCGTTGATACCCCGGGACAGGGGGCGACTGAAGCTTTCTTT.

The rearrangement joins TRBV7-8 to TRBJ1-4; 8 bases are a match to TRBD1. In germline, CDR1 is SGHVS, CDR2 FQNEAQ. V shed 5 bases and J 5 bases; nucleotides not matched to a gene: 4. CDR3 length: 14 amino acids. The CDR3 DNA reads as TGTGCCAGCAGCAAACGGGACAGGAATGAAAAACTGTTTTTT. Its protein is CASSKRDRNEKLFF.

The gene calls are TRBV2 and TRBJ1-1; no reliable D call. Germline CDR1 reads SNHLY; CDR2 reads FYNNEI. The CDR3 runs to 11 residues. Trimming removed 7 bases from V and 8 bases from J, with 11 bases in between. The CDR3 loop is CASMINMEAFF. In DNA, the CDR3 is TGTGCCAGCATGATCAACATGGAAGCTTTCTTT.

The J gene is TRBJ2-2, the V gene TRBV9; TRBD2 matches at 8 bases. The CDR3 has 16 amino acids. Germline CDR1 and CDR2: SGDLS and YYNGEE. V trimming: 0 bases; J trimming: 2 bases; junction bases outside the gene matches: 3. CDR3 residues: CASSVAGTRNTGELFF. The CDR3 nucleotides read TGTGCCAGCAGCGTAGCTGGGACTAGAAACACCGGGGAGCTGTTTTTT.

The chain employs TRBV2 and TRBJ1-5; perhaps TRBD1 as D (6 bases). Germline V lookup: CDR1 SNHLY, CDR2 FYNNEI. The CDR3 length is 14 residues. The ends were cut back, 5 bases at V and 5 bases at J, with 13 bases in the middle. This CDR3 reads CASSYTGTDQPQHF. The CDR3 nucleotides are TGTGCCAGCAGTTACACAGGGACTGATCAGCCCCAGCATTTT. Variable domain in full (rest from reference TRBV2 and TRBJ1-5): EPEVTQTPSHQVTQMGQEVILRCVPISNHLYFYWYRQILGQKVEFLVSFYNNEISEKSEIFDDQFSVERPDGSNFTLKIRSTKLEDSAMYFCASSYTGTDQPQHFGDGTRLSIL.

CDR3 nucleotides: TGCGCCAGCGCAGGGGGGGAGACCCAGTACTTC. It codes for CASAGGETQYF. The chain recombines TRBV5-1 with TRBJ2-5, with a tentative D call TRBD1 (7 bases). V dropped 7 bases and J dropped 5 bases, with 9 bases sitting between them. The V gene's germline CDR1 is SGHRS and CDR2 YFSETQ. The CDR3 contains 11 residues.

The genes are TRBV5-5 and TRBJ2-1; no definite D call. The germline CDR1 and CDR2 sequences are SGHKS and YYEKEE (reference sequence). This CDR3 region has 13 residues. Trimming took off 3 bases at V and 8 bases at J, with 12 bases between the two ends. This CDR3 reads CASSSDLFDEQFF. The CDR3 nucleotides are TGTGCCAGCAGCTCTGACTTGTTCGATGAGCAGTTCTTC.

The V gene is TRBV9, the J gene TRBJ1-5, with D hard to call. Per germline, CDR1 SGDLS and CDR2 YYNGEE. The CDR3 contains 13 residues. V gave up 2 bases and J gave up 1 base, with 4 bases separating them. The CDR3 sequence: CASSVGSNQPQHF. The DNA of the CDR3 is TGTGCCAGCAGCGTCGGGAGCAATCAGCCCCAGCATTTT. The full variable domain, completed using reference TRBV9 and TRBJ1-5, is DSGVTQTPKHLITATGQRVTLRCSPRSGDLSVYWYQQSLDQGLQFLIQYYNGEERAKGNILERFSAQQFPDLHSELNLSSLELGDSALYFCASSVGSNQPQHFGDGTRLSIL.

The genes are TRBV19 and TRBJ1-5; D is ambiguous. Germline values: CDR1 LNHDA, CDR2 SQIVND (reference sequence). The length of the CDR3 is 15 residues. Between the trimmed V and J ends, which lost 1 base and 0 bases, there was a span of 7 bases. The CDR3 DNA reads as TGTGCCAGTAGTATAGGAGGCAGTAGCAATCAGCCCCAGCATTTT. Protein: CASSIGGSSNQPQHF.

This clone has only a few counts. The rearrangement uses TRBV4-1 and TRBJ1-5; D is ambiguous. V lost 5 bases, J lost 7 bases, and 12 bases lay in between. The germline V gene has CDR1 MGHRA and CDR2 YSYEKL. The CDR3 runs 13 residues. For the CDR3, the DNA is TGCGCCAGCAGCGAAAGATTGGGGCAGCCCCAGCATTTT. Translation: CASSERLGQPQHF.

The V call is TRBV7-9, the J call TRBJ1-1, with no clear D. The germline CDR1 and CDR2 sequences are SEHNR and FQNEAQ (reference sequence). Trimming cost V 5 bases and J 8 bases, with 18 bases left between them. CDR3 length: 14 residues. For the CDR3, the DNA is TGTGCCAGCAGCACTCTGACCGCTCTTAAGGAAGCTTTCTTT. This sequence encodes CASSTLTALKEAFF. Full variable domain (rest looked up from reference TRBV7-9 and TRBJ1-1): DTGVSQNPRHKITKRGQNVTFRCDPISEHNRLYWYRQTLGQGPEFLTYFQNEAQLEKSRLLSDRFSAERPKGSFSTLEIQRTEQGDSAMYLCASSTLTALKEAFFGQGTRLTVV.

The genes are TRBV18 and TRBJ2-2; D may be TRBD2 (5 bases). This CDR3 has 12 amino acids. Per germline, CDR1 KGHSH and CDR2 LQKENI. With 5 bases removed from V and 4 bases from J, the gap between germline ends came to 5 bases. Here the CDR3 reads CASSGGTGELFF. DNA of the CDR3: TGTGCCAGCTCAGGAGGCACCGGGGAGCTGTTTTTT.

This clone appeared a single time. This rearrangement joins TRBV30 to TRBJ2-5; TRBD1 might be the D (5 bases). Trimming took 3 bases from V and 5 from J, leaving 10 bases between them. This CDR3 spans 12 amino acids. Germline V lookup: CDR1 GTSNPN, CDR2 SVGIG (reference sequence). CDR3 bases: TGTGCCTGGAGCCCCAGGGCCGAGACCCAGTACTTC. It codes for CAWSPRAETQYF.

This chain joins TRBV2 and TRBJ2-7; D not certain. From germline, CDR1 is SNHLY and CDR2 FYNNEI. CDR3 length equals 14 residues. V gave up 7 bases and J gave up 5 bases, with 18 bases separating them. CDR3: CASTVLEAIDEQYF. The CDR3 bases are TGTGCCAGCACTGTTTTAGAGGCCATCGACGAGCAGTACTTC.